This T cell receptor beta chain was captured in a study of metastatic and nonmetastatic thyroid tumors. Study at large: Patients with malignant and benign thyroid disease provided blood and tumor or nodule tissue, whose repertoires were compared.

This clone is classed as medium-sized. In the original analysis: A papillary thyroid cancer distant-metastasis classifier was built from CDR3 differences across clinicopathological groups. MiXCR re-clonotyped the PCR reads for TCRdb. Here the V and J calls rest on TCRdb's processing, not on the authors' analysis. The table records fewer than 13,000 clones, 9.5% to 15% of them present only once. The CDR3 is made up of 14 amino acids. CDR1 SGDLS and CDR2 YYNGEE come from the germline V gene. After removal of 4 bases from V and 7 bases from J, the junction contained 5 bases not matched to a gene. Patients were all untreated before their thyroid surgery.

What was sequenced was blood. The rearrangement links TRBV9 to TRBJ1-4; 9 nucleotides align to TRBD1. The receptor was isolated from a female donor with papillary thyroid cancer or a benign thyroid nodule (not recorded which). Some clones in this sample may be carry-over from other donors' samples. The CDR3 is CASSTGTGSEKLFF. CDR3 nucleotides: TGTGCCAGCAGCACCGGGACAGGGAGTGAAAAACTGTTTTTT.